This T cell receptor (beta chain) was sequenced in a study of OX40 agonist ivuxolimab in advanced cancers. Data came from immunoSEQ multiplex PCR; TCRdb stores just in-frame clones and leaves some out. The sample lists some 7,500 clones; about 90% were seen once. The CDR3 covers 15 residues. In germline, CDR1 is SGHNT, CDR2 YYREEE (reference sequence). The V and J ends lost 1 base and 7 bases respectively, with 16 bases between them. The source of this sequence is an adult with an advanced solid tumor such as melanoma, head and neck, liver or kidney cancer. The rearrangement links TRBV5-4 to TRBJ2-3; D is possibly TRBD1 or TRBD2 (5 bases each). Sequencing used CD4+ or CD8+ T cells sorted from blood, obtained in a trial of the OX40 agonist ivuxolimab. CDR3 protein: CASSLWDPTDYTQYF. As DNA, the CDR3 is TGTGCCAGCAGCTTGTGGGACCCAACGGACTATACGCAGTATTTT.